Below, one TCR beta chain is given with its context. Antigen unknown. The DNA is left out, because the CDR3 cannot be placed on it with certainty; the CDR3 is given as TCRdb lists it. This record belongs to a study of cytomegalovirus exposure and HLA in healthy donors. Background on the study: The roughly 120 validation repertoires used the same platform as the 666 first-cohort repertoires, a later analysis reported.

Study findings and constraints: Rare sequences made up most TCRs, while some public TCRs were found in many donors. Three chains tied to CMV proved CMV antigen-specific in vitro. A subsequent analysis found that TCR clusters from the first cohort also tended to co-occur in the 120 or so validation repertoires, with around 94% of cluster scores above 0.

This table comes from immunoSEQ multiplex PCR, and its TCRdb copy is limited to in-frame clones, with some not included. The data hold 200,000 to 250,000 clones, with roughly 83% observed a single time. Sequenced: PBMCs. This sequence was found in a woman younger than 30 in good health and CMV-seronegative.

The CDR3 spells CASSSSDRGGETQYF. The gene calls are TRBV28 and TRBJ2-5; TRBD1, the table's D call, lacks a check against the DNA. Germline V gene sequence: CDR1 MDHEN, CDR2 SYDVKM. The CDR3 adds up to 15 amino acids, both ends counted.